These 27 T cell receptor beta chains came from one sample sequenced in a study of cytomegalovirus exposure and HLA in healthy donors. PCR used 60 Vbeta primers and 13 Jbeta primers. Here immunoSEQ multiplex PCR was the method, and the copy in TCRdb shows in-frame clones only, minus some. The profile shows some 140,000 clones, over 70% of them singletons. Sequenced: PBMCs. All receptors derive from a middle-aged man in good health and CMV-seronegative.

This chain links TRBV2 with TRBJ1-1; a weak D match, TRBD1 (6 bases). This CDR3 is 16 amino acids long. V lost 4 bases, J lost 2 bases, and 17 bases lay in between. Germline V lookup: CDR1 SNHLY, CDR2 FYNNEI. CDR3 DNA: TGTGCCAGCAGTGGCCAGTCGTGGGGGGGCAACACTGAAGCTTTCTTT. Its protein is CASSGQSWGGNTEAFF.

The rearrangement joins TRBV20-1 to TRBJ2-1; D unresolved. This CDR3 is 11 amino acids long. Germline V gene sequence: CDR1 DFQATT, CDR2 SNEGSKA (reference sequence). V was cut by 3 bases and J by 8 bases, with 8 bases left in between. CDR3 region: CSASNPDEQFF. The CDR3 nucleotides read TGCAGTGCTAGTAATCCCGATGAGCAGTTCTTC.

V and J are TRBV7-2 and TRBJ1-1, with TRBD1 identical over 8 bases. With 5 bases clipped from V and 0 bases from J, the junction kept 2 bases outside the gene matches. Germline V gene lookup returns CDR1 SGHTA and CDR2 FQGNSA. This CDR3 has 14 amino acids. In DNA form, the CDR3 reads TGTGCCAGCAGCCCCAGGGGGCTGAACACTGAAGCTTTCTTT. Protein sequence: CASSPRGLNTEAFF.

The rearrangement links TRBV6-1 to TRBJ1-5, with D possibly matching TRBD1 (5 bases). Deletions cut 3 bases from V and 7 bases from J, with 16 bases between. Germline CDR1 is MNHNS and CDR2 is SASEGT. The CDR3 covers 15 residues. This CDR3 reads CASSEGGGGRQPQHF. The DNA of the CDR3 is TGTGCCAGCAGTGAGGGGGGGGGTGGGCGACAGCCCCAGCATTTT.

Only one count was recorded for this clone. This chain joins TRBV5-1 and TRBJ1-2; tentative D call: TRBD1 (6 bases). The CDR3 spans 14 residues. Per the germline V gene, CDR1 is SGHRS and CDR2 is YFSETQ. V lost 4 bases and J 4 bases, leaving 14 bases between the germline ends. The CDR3 reads CASSPRGTSYGYTF. The CDR3 nucleotides are TGCGCCAGCAGCCCTCGTGGGACAAGCTATGGCTACACCTTC.

The rearrangement links TRBV5-6 to TRBJ2-7; D perhaps matches TRBD2 (9 bases). V was trimmed by 5 bases and J by 5 bases, leaving 26 bases between them. Germline CDR1 reads SGHDT; CDR2 reads YYEEEE. CDR3 size: 17 residues. CDR3 residues: CASRPDRVGLAVHEQYF. The DNA for the CDR3 is TGTGCCAGCAGACCGGACAGGGTGGGACTAGCTGTCCACGAGCAGTACTTC. Full variable domain (remainder filled in from reference TRBV5-6 and TRBJ2-7): DAGVTQSPTHLIKTRGQQVTLRCSPKSGHDTVSWYQQALGQGPQFIFQYYEEEERQRGNFPDRFSGHQFPNYSSELNVNALLLGDSALYLCASRPDRVGLAVHEQYFGPGTRLTVT.

The chain links TRBV7-9 to TRBJ2-2, with a weak D call TRBD2 (6 bases). The CDR3 runs 14 residues. Trimming removed 3 bases from V and 6 bases from J, with 11 bases in between. Germline CDR1 and CDR2: SEHNR and FQNEAQ (reference sequence). The CDR3 DNA sequence: TGTGCCAGCAGCTTGGCCGGGGAGGCCGGGGAGCTGTTTTTT. It yields the protein CASSLAGEAGELFF.

This sequence joins TRBV19 and TRBJ2-4; D may be TRBD2 (6 bases). Germline V lookup: CDR1 LNHDA, CDR2 SQIVND (reference sequence). The V end lost 2 bases, the J end lost 0 bases, and 11 bases lay between the germline ends. This CDR3 contains 16 residues. CDR3 nucleotides: TGTGCCAGTAGTATATTTGGCGGGGAAGCCAAAAACATTCAGTACTTC. Translating gives CASSIFGGEAKNIQYF. Variable domain in full (rest from reference TRBV19 and TRBJ2-4): DGGITQSPKYLFRKEGQNVTLSCEQNLNHDAMYWYRQDPGQGLRLIYYSQIVNDFQKGDIAEGYSVSREKKESFPLTVTSAQKNPTAFYLCASSIFGGEAKNIQYFGAGTRLSVL.

This clone turned up a few times. V usage is TRBV29-1 and J usage is TRBJ2-5; D may be TRBD2 (5 bases). V was cut by 0 bases and J by 5 bases, with 10 bases left in between. Germline assignment: CDR1 SQVTM and CDR2 ANQGSEA. The CDR3 covers 13 residues. The DNA of the CDR3 is TGCAGCGTTGAAGATCGAGGGTGGGAGACCCAGTACTTC. Its protein is CSVEDRGWETQYF.

J is TRBJ2-7 and V is TRBV7-2; 11 bases line up with TRBD1. Trimming took 6 bases from V and 3 from J; bases not matched to a gene: 4. Looked up from germline, CDR1 is SGHTA and CDR2 is FQGNSA. The CDR3 spans 14 residues. CDR3 nucleotides: TGTGCCAGCAGTCGGACAGGGGGCATCTACGAGCAGTACTTC. Protein: CASSRTGGIYEQYF.

The rearrangement uses TRBV6-1 and TRBJ2-3; TRBD1 agrees at 7 bases. The CDR3 totals 17 residues. From germline, CDR1 is MNHNS and CDR2 SASEGT. V lost 0 bases, J lost 1 base, and 7 bases stayed unmatched. The CDR3 here is CASSEARRGSGTDTQYF. The CDR3 DNA reads TGTGCCAGCAGTGAAGCGCGCAGGGGGAGCGGCACAGATACGCAGTATTTT.

This sequence joins TRBV7-9 and TRBJ2-3, with 7 positions matching TRBD2. Trimming cost V 6 bases and J 2 bases; bases outside gene matches: 5. CDR1 and CDR2 from the germline V gene are SEHNR and FQNEAQ (reference sequence). CDR3 length: 14 residues. The CDR3 DNA reads as TGTGCCAGCAGTTCGCGGGGGATCACAGATACGCAGTATTTT. It is translated as CASSSRGITDTQYF.

The chain employs TRBV30 and TRBJ1-3; the D is unclear. The CDR3 runs to 13 residues. Looked up from germline, CDR1 is GTSNPN and CDR2 is SVGIG (reference sequence). V dropped 3 bases and J dropped 4 bases, with 10 bases sitting between them. The CDR3 bases are TGTGCCTGGAGAACGAGTGCCGGAAACACCATATATTTT. Its translation is CAWRTSAGNTIYF.

The V gene is TRBV5-1, the J gene TRBJ1-2, with TRBD1 as a possible D gene (5 bases). CDR1 is SGHRS, CDR2 YFSETQ, per germline. The CDR3 has 14 residues. Deletions cut 1 base from V and 0 bases from J, with 7 bases between. The DNA for the CDR3 is TGCGCCAGCAGCTTGTCGACAGCTAACTATGGCTACACCTTC. Protein: CASSLSTANYGYTF.

The V call is TRBV2, the J call TRBJ1-6; 11 positions agree with TRBD1. Germline V CDR1 and CDR2: SNHLY, FYNNEI. The junction had 4 bases not matched to a gene; V was cut back by 5 bases and J by 7 bases. The CDR3 consists of 15 residues. CDR3 bases: TGTGCCAGCAGTAGGGACAGGGGGGAAAATTCACCCCTCCACTTT. It specifies CASSRDRGENSPLHF.

This chain connects TRBV5-4 to TRBJ2-1; 11 nucleotides match TRBD2. CDR3 size: 20 residues. Trimming at V came to 4 bases and at J to 0 bases, leaving 15 bases not matched to a gene. Germline V CDR1 and CDR2: SGHNT, YYREEE (reference sequence). The CDR3 sequence is CASSLTSGGPPLGSYNEQFF. CDR3 nucleotides: TGTGCCAGCAGCCTTACTAGCGGGGGCCCCCCTCTGGGCTCCTACAATGAGCAGTTCTTC. The entire variable domain, with the rest obtained from reference TRBV5-4 and TRBJ2-1, is as follows: ETGVTQSPTHLIKTRGQQVTLRCSSQSGHNTVSWYQQALGQGPQFIFQYYREEENGRGNFPPRFSGLQFPNYSSELNVNALELDDSALYLCASSLTSGGPPLGSYNEQFFGPGTRLTVL.

V gene TRBV29-1 combines with J gene TRBJ2-3, with 8 bases identical to TRBD1. Losses at the gene ends were 5 bases for V and 1 base for J; bases not matched to a gene: 5. Germline V gene lookup returns CDR1 SQVTM and CDR2 ANQGSEA. CDR3 size: 14 residues. The CDR3 coding sequence is TGCAGCGTTAGAACAGGGGGTGGCACAGATACGCAGTATTTT. Translated: CSVRTGGGTDTQYF.

V usage is TRBV29-1 and J usage is TRBJ2-3; TRBD2 aligns across 10 bases. Germline trimming cut 0 bases from V and 5 bases from J; bases unmatched to any gene: 14. Germline V gene data show CDR1 as SQVTM and CDR2 as ANQGSEA. This CDR3 has 18 residues. CDR3 in amino acids: CSVEDSLTSGMAVDTQYF. Here the CDR3 DNA reads TGCAGCGTTGAAGACTCGCTAACTAGCGGGATGGCAGTAGATACGCAGTATTTT.

The rearrangement joins TRBV7-2 to TRBJ1-1; possibly TRBD1 for D (5 bases). The CDR3 covers 13 residues. The germline gives CDR1 SGHTA, CDR2 FQGNSA. V was clipped by 6 bases and J by 1 base, with 9 bases between them. CDR3 amino acids: CASSGDRNTEAFF. CDR3 bases: TGTGCCAGCAGTGGAGACAGGAACACTGAAGCTTTCTTT.

This chain links TRBV13 with TRBJ2-3, with 13 bases fitting TRBD2. Losses at the gene ends were 0 bases for V and 4 bases for J; bases not matched to a gene: 7. The CDR3 loop spans 18 amino acids. Germline-derived CDR1 and CDR2 are PRHDT and FYEKMQ (reference sequence). In nucleotides, the CDR3 is TGTGCCAGCAGCTTAGGGGGGACTAGCGGGGATTGGGCAGATACGCAGTATTTT. Translating it yields CASSLGGTSGDWADTQYF. Full variable domain (remainder filled in from reference TRBV13 and TRBJ2-3): AAGVIQSPRHLIKEKRETATLKCYPIPRHDTVYWYQQGPGQDPQFLISFYEKMQSDKGSIPDRFSAQQFSDYHSELNMSSLELGDSALYFCASSLGGTSGDWADTQYFGPGTRLTVL.

The gene calls are TRBV20-1 and TRBJ2-3, with D maybe TRBD2 (6 bases). This CDR3 has 11 amino acids. CDR1 and CDR2 from the germline V gene are DFQATT and SNEGSKA (reference sequence). Trimming pared 7 bases from V and 4 bases from J, leaving 9 bases between. CDR3: CSGSSADTQYF. CDR3 DNA: TGCAGTGGCTCTAGCGCAGATACGCAGTATTTT.

The chain combines TRBV6-1 with TRBJ2-7; possible D gene TRBD2, 5 bases. Germline values: CDR1 MNHNS, CDR2 SASEGT. The CDR3 sequence is 13 residues long. V was shortened by 4 bases and J by 1 base, with 8 bases between the two germline ends. The CDR3 sequence: CASSVRESYEQYF. The CDR3 DNA reads as TGTGCCAGCAGTGTTCGGGAATCCTACGAGCAGTACTTC.

The chain links TRBV19 to TRBJ2-7, with a weak D call TRBD1 (6 bases). CDR3 length: 14 residues. The V end lost 1 base, the J end lost 3 bases, and 10 bases lay between the germline ends. Looked up from germline, CDR1 is LNHDA and CDR2 is SQIVND (reference sequence). The CDR3 DNA is TGTGCCAGTAGTATAGCGGGACAAGGCTACGAGCAGTACTTC. This codes for CASSIAGQGYEQYF.

The V gene is TRBV7-2, the J gene TRBJ2-5; 9 nucleotides align to TRBD1. Looked up from germline, CDR1 is SGHTA and CDR2 is FQGNSA. CDR3 length: 15 amino acids. Trimming took 7 bases from V and 5 from J; bases not matched to a gene: 11. As DNA, the CDR3 is TGTGCCAGCAACCTAGGACAGGGGCCATGGGAGACCCAGTACTTC. Translating it yields CASNLGQGPWETQYF. The full variable domain, its missing parts supplied by reference TRBV7-2 and TRBJ2-5, is GAGVSQSPSNKVTEKGKDVELRCDPISGHTALYWYRQSLGQGLEFLIYFQGNSAPDKSGLPSDRFSAERTGGSVSTLTIQRTQQEDSAVYLCASNLGQGPWETQYFGPGTRLLVL.

The chain employs TRBV5-4 and TRBJ1-2; D unresolved. V lost 3 bases and J lost 4, with 10 bases in between. Germline CDR1 and CDR2: SGHNT and YYREEE (reference sequence). The CDR3 length is 13 residues. The CDR3 here is CASSYEGTYGYTF. The CDR3 DNA reads as TGTGCCAGCAGCTATGAGGGTACCTATGGCTACACCTTC.

This chain joins TRBV7-9 and TRBJ2-7, with 9 bases aligning to TRBD1. V was pared by 5 bases and J by 2 bases, with 10 bases of the junction left unmatched. The length of the CDR3 is 16 residues. The germline CDR1 and CDR2 sequences are SEHNR and FQNEAQ (reference sequence). CDR3 region: CASSPLLGQGPYEQYF. The CDR3 DNA sequence: TGTGCCAGCAGCCCCCTTCTGGGACAGGGCCCCTACGAGCAGTACTTC.

This chain connects TRBV28 to TRBJ2-1; possibly TRBD1 for D (7 bases). This CDR3 contains 15 residues. Germline V gene lookup returns CDR1 MDHEN and CDR2 SYDVKM. V gave up 7 bases and J gave up 7 bases, with 20 bases separating them. CDR3 in amino acids: CASTGQEGQTNEQFF. CDR3 sequence (DNA): TGTGCCAGCACCGGTCAGGAGGGACAGACAAATGAGCAGTTCTTC. The variable domain in full, completed from reference TRBV28 and TRBJ2-1, reads DVKVTQSSRYLVKRTGEKVFLECVQDMDHENMFWYRQDPGLGLRLIYFSYDVKMKEKGDIPEGYSVSREKKERFSLILESASTNQTSMYLCASTGQEGQTNEQFFGPGTRLTVL.